This T cell receptor beta chain stems from a study of blood T cells in healthy people across ages. Notes on the study in general: Comparison with aged donors showed that long-lived donors had more naive CD4+ cells and higher diversity.

Details on this clonotype: Its matching antigen is unknown.

Total RNA extracted from each sample amounted to at least 6 micrograms. Then a second PCR, running roughly 6 to 11 cycles, was carried out with a sample-barcoded 5' primer and a J-beta primer mix. Each cDNA molecule was tagged by a template-switch adaptor with 12 random nucleotides. Each CDR3 protein gets one entry after TCRdb re-called the 5' RACE reads with MiXCR. The sample yields fewer than 2,000,000 distinct CDR3 sequences, about two fifths seen once. This CDR3 spans 15 amino acids. V was clipped by 7 bases and J by 2 bases; unmatched bases: 9. Germline V lookup: CDR1 KGHSH, CDR2 LQKENI. This clonotype originated in a human donor in good health. The sequenced material came from blood. The chain is built from TRBV18 and TRBJ2-7; 9 bases match TRBD2. CDR3 DNA sequence: TGTGCCAGCTGTCCTAGCGGGGTTAATGCCTACGAGCAGTACTTC. This translates into CASCPSGVNAYEQYF. Complete variable domain (other parts from reference TRBV18 and TRBJ2-7): NAGVMQNPRHLVRRRGQEARLRCSPMKGHSHVYWYRQLPEEGLKFMVYLQKENIIDESGMPKERFSAEFPKEGPSILRIQQVVRGDSAAYFCASCPSGVNAYEQYFGPGTRLTVT.